A single sample is the source of the 17 T cell receptor beta chains below, sequenced in a study of T cell changes during pregnancy in multiple sclerosis. Sequencing was performed with immunoSEQ multiplex PCR; in TCRdb, only in-frame clones are kept and a portion is missing. The table has around 42,000 clones, 91% seen once. The sequencing used CD4+ T cells from peripheral blood mononuclear cells, collected after pregnancy. Every receptor here comes from a female donor in good health, enrolled as a control in a pregnancy study.

The chain has TRBV11-2 and TRBJ1-2; 9 bases match TRBD1. The V segment lost 6 bases and the J segment 4 bases; nucleotides outside the gene matches: 6. The CDR3 is 14 amino acids. Per the germline V gene, CDR1 is SGHAT and CDR2 is FQNNGV. The CDR3, as DNA: TGTGCCAGCAGAAATACGGACAGGGGCTATGGCTACACCTTC. Translation: CASRNTDRGYGYTF.

This rearrangement joins TRBV28 to TRBJ2-7; D uncertain. Trimming removed 5 bases at V and 0 bases at J, with 11 bases between. Germline lookup yields CDR1 MDHEN and CDR2 SYDVKM. This CDR3 is 14 amino acids long. CDR3 DNA: TGTGCCAGCAGTACCTGGAGCAGCTCCTACGAGCAGTACTTC. Its protein product is CASSTWSSSYEQYF.

V and J are TRBV2 and TRBJ2-4; D may be TRBD1 (6 bases). CDR3 length: 11 amino acids. The germline V and J ends were trimmed by 7 bases and 7 bases, with 8 bases remaining between them. Germline CDR1 SNHLY, CDR2 FYNNEI. The CDR3 nucleotides read TGTGCCAGCACACAGGGTAACATTCAGTACTTC. This sequence encodes CASTQGNIQYF.

The rearrangement joins TRBV4-1 to TRBJ2-7; no reliable D call. The V and J ends lost 3 bases and 7 bases respectively, with 13 bases between them. Germline loops: CDR1 MGHRA, CDR2 YSYEKL. The CDR3 loop spans 13 amino acids. The CDR3 nucleotides are TGCGCCAGCAGCCACCGCCGAGATGAGGAGCAGTACTTC. Translation gives CASSHRRDEEQYF.

The gene calls are TRBV20-1 and TRBJ1-2; D possibly corresponds to TRBD1 (6 bases). CDR1 and CDR2 (germline): DFQATT, SNEGSKA (reference sequence). There are 11 residues in the CDR3. The CDR3 bases are TGCAGCGAGGGGGGGTACTATGGCTACACCTTC. It encodes CSEGGYYGYTF.

V usage is TRBV6-5 and J usage is TRBJ2-3, with D uncertain. Germline CDR1 reads MNHEY; CDR2 reads SVGAGI. Trimming cost V 4 bases and J 6 bases, with 14 bases left between them. This CDR3 comprises 14 residues. The CDR3 bases are TGTGCCAGCAGTTTCACACGAGACGGGGATACGCAGTATTTT. This codes for CASSFTRDGDTQYF.

The chain links TRBV19 to TRBJ1-5; 7 nucleotides align to TRBD1. V shed 8 bases, J shed 0 bases, and the junction held 10 bases outside the gene matches. CDR1 and CDR2 (germline): LNHDA, SQIVND (reference sequence). CDR3 size: 16 residues. The CDR3: CASATGAQNSNQPQHF. CDR3 DNA sequence: TGTGCCAGTGCAACAGGGGCCCAAAATAGCAATCAGCCCCAGCATTTT.

V usage is TRBV6-5 and J usage is TRBJ2-7; D may be TRBD1 (6 bases). V lost 2 bases and J lost 0, with 8 bases in between. The CDR3 consists of 14 residues. Germline V gene lookup returns CDR1 MNHEY and CDR2 SVGAGI. The CDR3 DNA reads TGTGCCAGCAGTTACGACAGGACCTCCTACGAGCAGTACTTC. The encoded protein is CASSYDRTSYEQYF.

This clone showed up just a few times. The J gene is TRBJ1-1, the V gene TRBV6-5, with D hard to call. Germline CDR1 is MNHEY and CDR2 is SVGAGI. V lost 6 bases and J 0 bases, leaving 11 bases between the germline ends. The CDR3 totals 14 residues. The CDR3 protein is CASRNFQVNTEAFF. DNA of the CDR3: TGTGCCAGCAGAAACTTCCAAGTGAACACTGAAGCTTTCTTT.

The rearrangement joins TRBV5-6 to TRBJ2-5; perhaps TRBD1 as D (5 bases). V shed 4 bases and J shed 4 bases, with 14 bases lying between them. Germline CDR1 is SGHDT and CDR2 is YYEEEE. The CDR3 consists of 14 residues. CDR3 DNA sequence: TGTGCCAGCAGCCGGCCGGAAAGGGGAGAGACCCAGTACTTC. Residues: CASSRPERGETQYF.

This clone was found once. The gene calls are TRBV6-7 and TRBJ1-5, with D tentatively TRBD1 (6 bases). TRBV6-7 is sorted into the ORF group, with uncertain function. V was clipped by 7 bases and J by 3 bases, with 19 bases between them. This CDR3 comprises 16 residues. CDR3 in amino acids: CASTKKSGGANQPQHF. For the CDR3, the DNA is TGTGCCAGCACCAAAAAAAGCGGGGGGGCCAATCAGCCCCAGCATTTT.

The chain has TRBV7-9 and TRBJ2-7; D remains ambiguous. The CDR3 spans 11 residues. Trimming pared 4 bases from V and 6 bases from J, leaving 7 bases between. Germline lookup yields CDR1 SEHNR and CDR2 FQNEAQ (reference sequence). The CDR3 DNA reads as TGTGCCAGCAGCTCGGTACTCGAGCAGTACTTC. This gives the protein CASSSVLEQYF. The variable domain in full, with the rest retrieved from reference TRBV7-9 and TRBJ2-7, is DTGVSQNPRHKITKRGQNVTFRCDPISEHNRLYWYRQTLGQGPEFLTYFQNEAQLEKSRLLSDRFSAERPKGSFSTLEIQRTEQGDSAMYLCASSSVLEQYFGPGTRLTVT.

The rearrangement joins TRBV28 to TRBJ2-7; 10 nucleotides agree with TRBD1. CDR1 is MDHEN, CDR2 SYDVKM, per germline. The CDR3 spans 14 residues. V was pared by 7 bases and J by 1 base, with 4 bases of the junction left unmatched. Written as DNA, the CDR3 is TGTGCCAGCAATTGGGACAGGGGATCCTACGAGCAGTACTTC. The encoded protein is CASNWDRGSYEQYF.

The rearrangement uses TRBV19 and TRBJ2-5; no clear D gene. Germline values: CDR1 LNHDA, CDR2 SQIVND (reference sequence). The CDR3 has 15 residues. Trimming took off 5 bases at V and 0 bases at J, with 13 bases between the two ends. The CDR3 bases are TGTGCCAGTAGTCCACCTGGCACCCACCAAGAGACCCAGTACTTC. Translating gives CASSPPGTHQETQYF.

V usage is TRBV28 and J usage is TRBJ2-2; 16 bases map to TRBD2. Germline V gives CDR1 MDHEN, CDR2 SYDVKM. The CDR3 has 15 residues. J gave up 10 bases and V 5 bases, and 4 bases lay outside the gene matches. CDR3 nucleotide sequence: TGTGCCAGCAGTGGGACTAGCGGGAGGGCACTGGAGCTGTTTTTT. This encodes CASSGTSGRALELFF.

The chain employs TRBV7-8 and TRBJ2-7; 10 bases map to TRBD1. Per the germline V gene, CDR1 is SGHVS and CDR2 is FQNEAQ. V trimming: 8 bases; J trimming: 3 bases; junction bases outside the gene matches: 1. The CDR3 totals 12 residues. The CDR3 region has the DNA TGTGCCAGCTGGGACAGGGGCTACGAGCAGTACTTC. It codes for CASWDRGYEQYF.

The chain carries TRBV6-1 and TRBJ1-5; D is ambiguous. Looked up from germline, CDR1 is MNHNS and CDR2 is SASEGT. The CDR3 runs 13 residues. Trimming stripped 2 bases from V and 6 bases from J, with 8 bases between. The CDR3 region is CASSEREGQPQHF. The CDR3 nucleotides are TGTGCCAGCAGTGAAAGGGAGGGTCAGCCCCAGCATTTT.